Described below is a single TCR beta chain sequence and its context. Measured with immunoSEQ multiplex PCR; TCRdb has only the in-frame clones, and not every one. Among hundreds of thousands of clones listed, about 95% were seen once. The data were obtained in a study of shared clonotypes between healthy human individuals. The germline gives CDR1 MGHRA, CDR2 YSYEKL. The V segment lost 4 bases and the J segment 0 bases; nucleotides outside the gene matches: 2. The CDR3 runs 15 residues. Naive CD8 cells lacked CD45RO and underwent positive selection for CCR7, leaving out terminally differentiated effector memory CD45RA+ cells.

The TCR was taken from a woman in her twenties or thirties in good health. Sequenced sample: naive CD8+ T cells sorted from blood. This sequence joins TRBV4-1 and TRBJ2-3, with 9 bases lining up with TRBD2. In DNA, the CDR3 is TGCGCCAGCAGCCTAACTAGCGGGAGCACAGATACGCAGTATTTT. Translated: CASSLTSGSTDTQYF.